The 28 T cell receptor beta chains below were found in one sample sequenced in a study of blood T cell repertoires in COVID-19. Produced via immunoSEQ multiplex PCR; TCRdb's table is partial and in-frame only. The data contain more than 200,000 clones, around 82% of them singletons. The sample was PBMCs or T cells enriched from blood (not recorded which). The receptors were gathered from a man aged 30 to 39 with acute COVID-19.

The CDR3 DNA is TGTGCCACCAGGAACCCCACGGGGATGGGACAGCCCCAGCATTTT. Translating it yields CATRNPTGMGQPQHF. V usage is TRBV10-3 and J usage is TRBJ1-5; D call uncertain. Germline V lookup: CDR1 ENHRY, CDR2 SYGVKD. Trimming pared 10 bases from V and 7 bases from J, leaving 23 bases between. The CDR3 extends over 15 amino acids.

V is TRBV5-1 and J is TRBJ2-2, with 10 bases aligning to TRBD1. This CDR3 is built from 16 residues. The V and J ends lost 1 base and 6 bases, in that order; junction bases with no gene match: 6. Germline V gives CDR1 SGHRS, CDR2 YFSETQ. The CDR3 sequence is CASSLQGQGTAGELFF. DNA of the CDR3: TGCGCCAGCAGCTTGCAGGGACAGGGGACCGCCGGGGAGCTGTTTTTT.

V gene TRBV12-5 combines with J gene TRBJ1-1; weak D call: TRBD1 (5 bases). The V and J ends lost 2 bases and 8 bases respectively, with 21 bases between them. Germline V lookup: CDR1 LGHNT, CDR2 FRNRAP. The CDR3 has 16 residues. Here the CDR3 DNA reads TGTGCTAGTGGTTTGCCCGCCCTGACAGCAGAGGAAGAAGCTTTCTTT. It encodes CASGLPALTAEEEAFF.

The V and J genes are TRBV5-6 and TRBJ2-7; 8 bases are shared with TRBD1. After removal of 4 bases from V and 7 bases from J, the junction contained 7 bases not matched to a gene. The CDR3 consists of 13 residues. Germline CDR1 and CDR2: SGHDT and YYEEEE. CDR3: CASSRGTGLEQYF. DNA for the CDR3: TGTGCCAGCAGCCGAGGGACAGGACTTGAGCAGTACTTC. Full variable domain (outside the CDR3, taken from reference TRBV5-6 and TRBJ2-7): DAGVTQSPTHLIKTRGQQVTLRCSPKSGHDTVSWYQQALGQGPQFIFQYYEEEERQRGNFPDRFSGHQFPNYSSELNVNALLLGDSALYLCASSRGTGLEQYFGPGTRLTVT.

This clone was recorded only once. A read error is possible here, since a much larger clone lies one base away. The CDR3 nucleotides are TGTGCCAGCAGCCAAGACAGGGGGCGTTCACCCCTCCACTTT. This sequence encodes CASSQDRGRSPLHF. This chain links TRBV5-4 with TRBJ1-6; 10 bases fit TRBD1. The CDR3 is made up of 14 amino acids. Germline V gene sequence: CDR1 SGHNT, CDR2 YYREEE (reference sequence). V lost 4 bases to trimming and J lost 9 bases; unmatched junction nucleotides: 4.

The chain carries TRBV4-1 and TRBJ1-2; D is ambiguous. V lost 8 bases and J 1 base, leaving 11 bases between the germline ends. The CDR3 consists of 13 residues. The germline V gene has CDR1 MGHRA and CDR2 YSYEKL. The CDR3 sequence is CASRLSDNYGYTF. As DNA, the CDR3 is TGCGCCAGCCGCCTGAGTGATAACTATGGCTACACCTTC.

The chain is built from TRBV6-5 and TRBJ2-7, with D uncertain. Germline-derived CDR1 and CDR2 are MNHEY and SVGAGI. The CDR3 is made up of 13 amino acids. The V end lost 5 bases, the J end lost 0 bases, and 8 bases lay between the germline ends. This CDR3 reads CASSPTSSYEQYF. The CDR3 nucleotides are TGTGCCAGCAGTCCGACAAGCTCCTACGAGCAGTACTTC.

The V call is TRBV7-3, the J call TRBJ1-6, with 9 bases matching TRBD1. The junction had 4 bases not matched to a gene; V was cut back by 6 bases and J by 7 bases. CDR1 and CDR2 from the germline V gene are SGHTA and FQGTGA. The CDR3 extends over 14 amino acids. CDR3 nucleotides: TGTGCCAGCAGGGGACAGGGCGTCAATTCACCCCTCCACTTT. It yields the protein CASRGQGVNSPLHF.

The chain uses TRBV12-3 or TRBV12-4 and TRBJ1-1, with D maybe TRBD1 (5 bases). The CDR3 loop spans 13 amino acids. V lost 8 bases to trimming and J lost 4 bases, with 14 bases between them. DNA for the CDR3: TGTGCCAGCGCAGACAGAAGGGGCACTGAAGCTTTCTTT. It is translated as CASADRRGTEAFF.

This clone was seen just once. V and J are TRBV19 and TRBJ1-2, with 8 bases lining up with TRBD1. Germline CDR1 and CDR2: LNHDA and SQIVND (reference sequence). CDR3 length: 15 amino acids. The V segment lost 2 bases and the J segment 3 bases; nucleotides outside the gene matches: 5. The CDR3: CASSISATGDYGYTF. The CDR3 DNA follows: TGTGCCAGTAGTATATCCGCGACAGGGGACTATGGCTACACCTTC.

The CDR3 reads CASSLFSEPQHF. The CDR3 nucleotides are TGTGCCAGCAGTCTTTTTAGTGAGCCCCAGCATTTT. The chain has TRBV28 and TRBJ1-5; no reliable D call. This CDR3 region has 12 residues. In germline, CDR1 is MDHEN, CDR2 SYDVKM. V lost 5 bases and J lost 8, with 10 bases in between. Supplemented by reference TRBV28 and TRBJ1-5, the full variable domain reads DVKVTQSSRYLVKRTGEKVFLECVQDMDHENMFWYRQDPGLGLRLIYFSYDVKMKEKGDIPEGYSVSREKKERFSLILESASTNQTSMYLCASSLFSEPQHFGDGTRLSIL.

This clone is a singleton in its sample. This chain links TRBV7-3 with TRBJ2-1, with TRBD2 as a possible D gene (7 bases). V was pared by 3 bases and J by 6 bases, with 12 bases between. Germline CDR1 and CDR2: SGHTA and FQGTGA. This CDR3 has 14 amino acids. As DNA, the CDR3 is TGTGCCAGCAGCTTCGGGGGGCGCATCAATGAGCAGTTCTTC. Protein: CASSFGGRINEQFF.

The CDR3 sequence: CASSLTVLEQFF. DNA of the CDR3: TGCGCCAGCAGCCTGACAGTTCTTGAGCAGTTCTTC. The genes are TRBV5-1 and TRBJ2-1, with a weak D call TRBD1 (5 bases). CDR1 is SGHRS, CDR2 YFSETQ, per germline. CDR3 length: 12 amino acids. V was trimmed by 4 bases and J by 9 bases, leaving 11 bases between them.

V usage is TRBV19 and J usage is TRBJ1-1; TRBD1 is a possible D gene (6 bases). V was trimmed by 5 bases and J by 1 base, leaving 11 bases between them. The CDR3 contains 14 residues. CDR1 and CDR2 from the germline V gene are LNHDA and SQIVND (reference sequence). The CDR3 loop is CASSYRERNTEAFF. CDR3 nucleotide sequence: TGTGCCAGTAGTTACAGGGAGCGGAACACTGAAGCTTTCTTT.

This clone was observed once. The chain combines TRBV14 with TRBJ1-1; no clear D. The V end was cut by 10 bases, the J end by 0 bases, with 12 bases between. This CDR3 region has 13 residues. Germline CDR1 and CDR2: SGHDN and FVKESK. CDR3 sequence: CATSPQMNTEAFF. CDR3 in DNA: TGTGCCACCTCTCCCCAGATGAACACTGAAGCTTTCTTT.

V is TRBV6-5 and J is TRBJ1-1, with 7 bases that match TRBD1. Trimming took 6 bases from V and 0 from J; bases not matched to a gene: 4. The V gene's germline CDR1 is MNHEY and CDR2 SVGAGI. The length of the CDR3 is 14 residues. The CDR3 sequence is CASRDDRVNTEAFF. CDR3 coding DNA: TGTGCCAGCAGAGACGACAGGGTGAACACTGAAGCTTTCTTT.

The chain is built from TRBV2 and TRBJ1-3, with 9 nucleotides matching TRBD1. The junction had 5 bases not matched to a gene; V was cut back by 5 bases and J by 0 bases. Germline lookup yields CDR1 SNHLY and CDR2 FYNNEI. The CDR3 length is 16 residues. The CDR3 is CASSRDRAFSGNTIYF. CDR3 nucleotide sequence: TGTGCCAGCAGTAGGGACAGGGCTTTCTCTGGAAACACCATATATTTT.

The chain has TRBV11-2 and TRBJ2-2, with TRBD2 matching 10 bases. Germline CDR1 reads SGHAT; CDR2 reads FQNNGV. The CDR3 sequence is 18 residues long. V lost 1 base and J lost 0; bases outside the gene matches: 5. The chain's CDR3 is CASSLVLAGGSNTGELFF. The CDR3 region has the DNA TGTGCCAGCAGCTTAGTATTAGCGGGGGGTTCGAACACCGGGGAGCTGTTTTTT.

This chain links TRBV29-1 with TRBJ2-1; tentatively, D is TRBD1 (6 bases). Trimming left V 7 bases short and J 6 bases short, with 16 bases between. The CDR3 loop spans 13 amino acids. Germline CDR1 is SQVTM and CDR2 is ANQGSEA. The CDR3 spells CSAERDRPNEQFF. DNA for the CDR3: TGCAGCGCTGAGCGCGACAGGCCCAATGAGCAGTTCTTC.

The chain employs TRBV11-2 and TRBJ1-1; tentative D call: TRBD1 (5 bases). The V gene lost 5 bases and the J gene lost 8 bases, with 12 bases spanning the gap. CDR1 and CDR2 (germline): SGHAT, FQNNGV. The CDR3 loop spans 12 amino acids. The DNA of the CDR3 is TGTGCCAGCAGCCCCGACAGACCCGAAGCTTTCTTT. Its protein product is CASSPDRPEAFF.

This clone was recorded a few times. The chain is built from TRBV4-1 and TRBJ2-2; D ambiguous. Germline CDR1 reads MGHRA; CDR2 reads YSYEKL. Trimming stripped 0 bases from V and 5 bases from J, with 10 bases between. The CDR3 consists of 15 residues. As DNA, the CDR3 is TGCGCCAGCAGCCAAGATTTCGTGAGAACCGGGGAGCTGTTTTTT. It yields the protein CASSQDFVRTGELFF.

The CDR3 spells CASSIPGQVKAFF. DNA of the CDR3: TGTGCCAGCAGTATCCCGGGACAGGTGAAAGCTTTCTTT. The chain joins TRBV12-3 or TRBV12-4 to TRBJ1-1; 8 nucleotides align to TRBD1. The CDR3 is 13 amino acids. J gave up 9 bases and V 5 bases, and 8 bases lay outside the gene matches.

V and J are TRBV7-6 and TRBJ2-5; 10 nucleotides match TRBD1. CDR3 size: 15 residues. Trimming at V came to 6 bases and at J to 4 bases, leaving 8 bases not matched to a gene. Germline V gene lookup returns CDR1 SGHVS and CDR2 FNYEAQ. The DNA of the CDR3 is TGTGCCAGCAGACCCGACAGGGGGCAGGGAGAGACCCAGTACTTC. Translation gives CASRPDRGQGETQYF.

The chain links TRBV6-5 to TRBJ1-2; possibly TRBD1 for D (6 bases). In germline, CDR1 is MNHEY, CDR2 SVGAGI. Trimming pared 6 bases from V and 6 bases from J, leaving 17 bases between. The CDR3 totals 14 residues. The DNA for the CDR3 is TGTGCCAGCAGAACCGGGGGGGCTACTGATGGCTACACCTTC. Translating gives CASRTGGATDGYTF.

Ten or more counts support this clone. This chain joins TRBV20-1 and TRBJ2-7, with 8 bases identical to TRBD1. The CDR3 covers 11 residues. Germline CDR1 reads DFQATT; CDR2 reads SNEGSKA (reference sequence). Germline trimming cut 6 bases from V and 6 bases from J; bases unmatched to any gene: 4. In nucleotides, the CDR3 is TGCAGTGCGGAAGACAGGGGCGAGCAGTACTTC. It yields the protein CSAEDRGEQYF.

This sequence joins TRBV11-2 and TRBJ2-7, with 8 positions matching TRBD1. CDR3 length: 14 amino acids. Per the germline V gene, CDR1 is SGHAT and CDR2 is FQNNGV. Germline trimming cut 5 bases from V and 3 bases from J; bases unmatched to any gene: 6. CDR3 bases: TGTGCCAGCAGCCTCGGGACAGGACACTACGAGCAGTACTTC. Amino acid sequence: CASSLGTGHYEQYF.

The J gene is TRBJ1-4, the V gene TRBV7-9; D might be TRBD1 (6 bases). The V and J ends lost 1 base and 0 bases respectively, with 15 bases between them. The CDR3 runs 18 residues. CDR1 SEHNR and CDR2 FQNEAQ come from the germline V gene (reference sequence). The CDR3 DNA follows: TGTGCCAGCAGCTTAGAGTGGGACATTCATGCAACTAATGAAAAACTGTTTTTT. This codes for CASSLEWDIHATNEKLFF.

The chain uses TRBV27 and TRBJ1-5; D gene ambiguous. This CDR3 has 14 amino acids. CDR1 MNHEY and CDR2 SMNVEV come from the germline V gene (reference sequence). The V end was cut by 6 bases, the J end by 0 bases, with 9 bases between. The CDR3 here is CASSPGYSNQPQHF. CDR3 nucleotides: TGTGCCAGCAGCCCGGGGTATAGCAATCAGCCCCAGCATTTT.